Sequencing of this TCR beta chain was carried out in a study of blood T cell repertoires in COVID-19. The method was immunoSEQ multiplex PCR; TCRdb's version includes in-frame clones alone and lacks a portion of them. This table holds a few hundred thousand clones, 80% to 90% found once. CDR3 length: 14 residues. The V and J ends lost 5 bases and 3 bases, in that order; junction bases with no gene match: 4. Germline assignment: CDR1 SGHAT and CDR2 FQNNGV. The V call is TRBV11-2, the J call TRBJ2-5, with 9 bases that match TRBD1. The receptor was isolated from a woman between 50 and 59 years old who had recovered from COVID-19. Specimen: peripheral blood. This chain's CDR3 is CASSPWDREETQYF. In nucleotides, the CDR3 is TGTGCCAGCAGCCCATGGGACAGGGAAGAGACCCAGTACTTC.